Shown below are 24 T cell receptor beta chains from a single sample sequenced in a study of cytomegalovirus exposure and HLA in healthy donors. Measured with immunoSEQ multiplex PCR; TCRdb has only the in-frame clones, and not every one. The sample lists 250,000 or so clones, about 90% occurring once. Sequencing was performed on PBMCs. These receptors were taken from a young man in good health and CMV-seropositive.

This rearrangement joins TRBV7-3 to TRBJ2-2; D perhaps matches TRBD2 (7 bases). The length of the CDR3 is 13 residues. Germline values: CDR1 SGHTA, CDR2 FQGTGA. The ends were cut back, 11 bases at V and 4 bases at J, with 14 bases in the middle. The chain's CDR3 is CASSGGITGELFF. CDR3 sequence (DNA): TGTGCCTCCTCGGGGGGCATCACCGGGGAGCTGTTTTTT.

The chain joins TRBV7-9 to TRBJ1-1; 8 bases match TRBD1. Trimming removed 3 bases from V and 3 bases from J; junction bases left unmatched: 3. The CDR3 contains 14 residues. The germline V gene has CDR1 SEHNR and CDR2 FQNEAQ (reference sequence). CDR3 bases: TGTGCCAGCAGCTTGCGACAGGGGTACACTGAAGCTTTCTTT. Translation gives CASSLRQGYTEAFF.

Here the CDR3 reads CASSKREGRGAFF. The DNA for the CDR3 is TGTGCCAGCAGCAAGCGTGAAGGTCGAGGGGCTTTCTTT. This chain connects TRBV21-1 to TRBJ1-1. TRBV21-1 is a known pseudogene. There are 13 residues in the CDR3.

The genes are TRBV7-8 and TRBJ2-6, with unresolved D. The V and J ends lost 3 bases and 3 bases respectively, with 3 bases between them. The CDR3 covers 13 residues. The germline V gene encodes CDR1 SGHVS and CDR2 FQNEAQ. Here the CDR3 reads CASSLGGANVLTF. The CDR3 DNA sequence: TGTGCCAGCAGCTTGGGTGGGGCCAACGTCCTGACTTTC. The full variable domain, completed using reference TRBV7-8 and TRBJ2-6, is GAGVSQSPRYKVAKRGQDVALRCDPISGHVSLFWYQQALGQGPEFLTYFQNEAQLDKSGLPSDRFFAERPEGSVSTLKIQRTQQEDSAVYLCASSLGGANVLTFGAGSRLTVL.

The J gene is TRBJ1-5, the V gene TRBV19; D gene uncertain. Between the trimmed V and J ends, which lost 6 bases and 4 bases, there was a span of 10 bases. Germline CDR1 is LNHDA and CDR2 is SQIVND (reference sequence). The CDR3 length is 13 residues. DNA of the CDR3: TGTGCCAGTAGGGAAAGGAGGAATCAGCCCCAGCATTTT. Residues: CASRERRNQPQHF.

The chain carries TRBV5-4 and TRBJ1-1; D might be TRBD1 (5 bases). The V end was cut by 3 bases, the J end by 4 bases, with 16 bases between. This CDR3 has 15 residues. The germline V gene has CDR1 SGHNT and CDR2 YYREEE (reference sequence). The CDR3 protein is CASSSRSAGGTEAFF. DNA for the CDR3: TGTGCCAGCAGCTCGAGGTCCGCGGGGGGCACTGAAGCTTTCTTT.

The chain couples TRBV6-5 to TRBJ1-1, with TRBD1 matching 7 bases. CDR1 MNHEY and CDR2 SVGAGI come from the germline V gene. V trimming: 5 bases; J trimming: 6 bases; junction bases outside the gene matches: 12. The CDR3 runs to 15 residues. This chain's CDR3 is CASSTDRADRPEAFF. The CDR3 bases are TGTGCCAGCAGTACCGACAGGGCAGATCGCCCTGAAGCTTTCTTT.

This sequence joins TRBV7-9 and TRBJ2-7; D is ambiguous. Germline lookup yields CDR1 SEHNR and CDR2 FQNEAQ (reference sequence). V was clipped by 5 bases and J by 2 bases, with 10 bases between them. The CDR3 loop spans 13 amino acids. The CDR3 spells CASSPPAAYEQYF. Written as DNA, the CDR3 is TGTGCCAGCAGCCCACCGGCAGCCTACGAGCAGTACTTC.

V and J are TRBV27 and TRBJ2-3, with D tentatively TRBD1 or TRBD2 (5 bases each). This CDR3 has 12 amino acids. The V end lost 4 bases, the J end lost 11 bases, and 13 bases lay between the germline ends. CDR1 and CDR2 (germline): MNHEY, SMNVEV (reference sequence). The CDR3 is CASSSPAGRQYF. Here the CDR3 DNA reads TGTGCCAGCAGTTCCCCCGCAGGGAGGCAGTATTTT.

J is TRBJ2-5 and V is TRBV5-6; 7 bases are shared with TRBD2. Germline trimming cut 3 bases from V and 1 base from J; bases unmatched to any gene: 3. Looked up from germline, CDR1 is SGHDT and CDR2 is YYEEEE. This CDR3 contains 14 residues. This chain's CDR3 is CASSSSGIQETQYF. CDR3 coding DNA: TGTGCCAGCAGCTCAAGCGGGATCCAAGAGACCCAGTACTTC.

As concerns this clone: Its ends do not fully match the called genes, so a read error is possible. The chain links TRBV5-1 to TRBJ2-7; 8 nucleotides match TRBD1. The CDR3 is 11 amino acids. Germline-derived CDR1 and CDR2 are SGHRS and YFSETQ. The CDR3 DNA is TGCGCCAGCAGCTTGCAGGGGGCGAGGGAATTC. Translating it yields CASSLQGAREF.

CDR3 amino acids: CATARGEGTGNQPQHF. As DNA, the CDR3 is TGTGCCACCGCCAGGGGGGAGGGGACGGGCAATCAGCCCCAGCATTTT. The rearrangement uses TRBV15 and TRBJ1-5, with 7 bases lining up with TRBD1. There are 16 residues in the CDR3. Germline V lookup: CDR1 LNHNV, CDR2 YYDKDF (reference sequence). V shed 8 bases, J shed 2 bases, and the junction held 12 bases outside the gene matches. Using reference TRBV15 and TRBJ1-5 for the parts outside the CDR3, the full variable domain is DAMVIQNPRYQVTQFGKPVTLSCSQTLNHNVMYWYQQKSSQAPKLLFHYYDKDFNNEADTPDNFQSRRPNTSFCFLDIRSPGLGDTAMYLCATARGEGTGNQPQHFGDGTRLSIL.

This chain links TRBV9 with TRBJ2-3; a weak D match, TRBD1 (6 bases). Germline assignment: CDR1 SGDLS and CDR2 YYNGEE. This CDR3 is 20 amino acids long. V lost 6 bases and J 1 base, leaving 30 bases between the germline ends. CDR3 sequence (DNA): TGTGCCAGCACCCTAAGGGCGGCCGGGACATCTACTTGGGGCACAGATACGCAGTATTTT. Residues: CASTLRAAGTSTWGTDTQYF.

The CDR3 DNA reads as TGTGCCAGCAGCTTAGGCCTAACAGGAGCTACTGGAAACACCATATATTTT. This gives the protein CASSLGLTGATGNTIYF. This sequence joins TRBV13 and TRBJ1-3, with D possibly matching TRBD1 (5 bases). This CDR3 is 17 amino acids long. Germline-derived CDR1 and CDR2 are PRHDT and FYEKMQ (reference sequence). Deletions cut 0 bases from V and 2 bases from J, with 14 bases between.

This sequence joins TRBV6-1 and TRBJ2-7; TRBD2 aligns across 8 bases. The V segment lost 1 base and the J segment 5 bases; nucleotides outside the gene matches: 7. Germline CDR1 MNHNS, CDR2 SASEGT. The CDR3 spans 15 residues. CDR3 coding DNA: TGTGCCAGCAGTGAAGAGCGCGGGGGGTCCCACGAGCAGTACTTC. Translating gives CASSEERGGSHEQYF.

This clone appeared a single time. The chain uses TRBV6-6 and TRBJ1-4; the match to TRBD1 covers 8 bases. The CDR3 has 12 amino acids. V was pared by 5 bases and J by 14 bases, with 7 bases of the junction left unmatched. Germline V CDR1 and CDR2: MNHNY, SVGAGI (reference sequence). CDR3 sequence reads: CASSPDRVWLFF. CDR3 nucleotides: TGTGCCAGCAGTCCGGACAGGGTATGGCTGTTTTTT.

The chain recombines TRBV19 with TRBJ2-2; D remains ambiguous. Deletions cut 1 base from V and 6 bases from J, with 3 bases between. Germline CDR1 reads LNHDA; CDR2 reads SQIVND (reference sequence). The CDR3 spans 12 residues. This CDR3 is CASSIAPGELFF. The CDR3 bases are TGTGCCAGTAGTATAGCTCCCGGGGAGCTGTTTTTT.

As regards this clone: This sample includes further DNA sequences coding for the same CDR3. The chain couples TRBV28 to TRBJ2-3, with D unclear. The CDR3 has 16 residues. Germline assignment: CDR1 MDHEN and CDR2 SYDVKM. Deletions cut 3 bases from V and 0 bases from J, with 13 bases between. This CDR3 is CASSFSPAASTDTQYF. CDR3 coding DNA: TGTGCCAGCAGTTTCTCTCCGGCGGCGAGCACAGATACGCAGTATTTT. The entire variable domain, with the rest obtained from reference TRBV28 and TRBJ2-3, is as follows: DVKVTQSSRYLVKRTGEKVFLECVQDMDHENMFWYRQDPGLGLRLIYFSYDVKMKEKGDIPEGYSVSREKKERFSLILESASTNQTSMYLCASSFSPAASTDTQYFGPGTRLTVL.

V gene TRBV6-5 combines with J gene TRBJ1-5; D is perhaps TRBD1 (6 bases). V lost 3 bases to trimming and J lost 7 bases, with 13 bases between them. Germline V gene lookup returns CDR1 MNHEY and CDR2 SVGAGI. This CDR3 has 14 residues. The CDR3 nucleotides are TGTGCCAGCAGTTATAAACAGGGTCTCCAGCCCCAGCATTTT. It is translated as CASSYKQGLQPQHF.

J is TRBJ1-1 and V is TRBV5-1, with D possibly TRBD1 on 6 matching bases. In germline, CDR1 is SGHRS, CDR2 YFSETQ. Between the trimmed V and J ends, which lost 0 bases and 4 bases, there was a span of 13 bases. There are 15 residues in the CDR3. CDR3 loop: CASSLVQGMGTEAFF. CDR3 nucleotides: TGCGCCAGCAGCTTGGTACAGGGAATGGGCACTGAAGCTTTCTTT.

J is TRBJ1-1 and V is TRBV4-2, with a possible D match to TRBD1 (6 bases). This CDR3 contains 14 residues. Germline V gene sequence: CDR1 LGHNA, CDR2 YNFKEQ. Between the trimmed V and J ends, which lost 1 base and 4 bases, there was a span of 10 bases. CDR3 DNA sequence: TGTGCCAGCAGCCAAGTAGGGGGAGGCACTGAAGCTTTCTTT. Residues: CASSQVGGGTEAFF.

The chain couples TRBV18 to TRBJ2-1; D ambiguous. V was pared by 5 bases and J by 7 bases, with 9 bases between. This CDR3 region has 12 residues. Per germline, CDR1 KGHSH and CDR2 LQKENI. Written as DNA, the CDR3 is TGTGCCAGCTCAACATACGGGAATGAGCAGTTCTTC. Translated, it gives CASSTYGNEQFF.

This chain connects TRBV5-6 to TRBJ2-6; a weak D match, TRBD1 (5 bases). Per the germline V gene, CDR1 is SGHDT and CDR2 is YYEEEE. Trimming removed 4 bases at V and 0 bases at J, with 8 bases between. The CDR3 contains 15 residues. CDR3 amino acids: CASSPGFSGANVLTF. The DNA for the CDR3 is TGTGCCAGCAGCCCAGGGTTCTCTGGGGCCAACGTCCTGACTTTC. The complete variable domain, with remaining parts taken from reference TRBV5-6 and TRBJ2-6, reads DAGVTQSPTHLIKTRGQQVTLRCSPKSGHDTVSWYQQALGQGPQFIFQYYEEEERQRGNFPDRFSGHQFPNYSSELNVNALLLGDSALYLCASSPGFSGANVLTFGAGSRLTVL.

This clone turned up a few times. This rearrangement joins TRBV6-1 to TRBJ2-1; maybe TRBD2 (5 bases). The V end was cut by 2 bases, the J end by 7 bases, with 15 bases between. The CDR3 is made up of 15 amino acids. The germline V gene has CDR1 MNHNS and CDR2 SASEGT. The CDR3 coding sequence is TGTGCCAGCAGTGAACAGTTAGCGTCGGTGAATGAGCAGTTCTTC. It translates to CASSEQLASVNEQFF.